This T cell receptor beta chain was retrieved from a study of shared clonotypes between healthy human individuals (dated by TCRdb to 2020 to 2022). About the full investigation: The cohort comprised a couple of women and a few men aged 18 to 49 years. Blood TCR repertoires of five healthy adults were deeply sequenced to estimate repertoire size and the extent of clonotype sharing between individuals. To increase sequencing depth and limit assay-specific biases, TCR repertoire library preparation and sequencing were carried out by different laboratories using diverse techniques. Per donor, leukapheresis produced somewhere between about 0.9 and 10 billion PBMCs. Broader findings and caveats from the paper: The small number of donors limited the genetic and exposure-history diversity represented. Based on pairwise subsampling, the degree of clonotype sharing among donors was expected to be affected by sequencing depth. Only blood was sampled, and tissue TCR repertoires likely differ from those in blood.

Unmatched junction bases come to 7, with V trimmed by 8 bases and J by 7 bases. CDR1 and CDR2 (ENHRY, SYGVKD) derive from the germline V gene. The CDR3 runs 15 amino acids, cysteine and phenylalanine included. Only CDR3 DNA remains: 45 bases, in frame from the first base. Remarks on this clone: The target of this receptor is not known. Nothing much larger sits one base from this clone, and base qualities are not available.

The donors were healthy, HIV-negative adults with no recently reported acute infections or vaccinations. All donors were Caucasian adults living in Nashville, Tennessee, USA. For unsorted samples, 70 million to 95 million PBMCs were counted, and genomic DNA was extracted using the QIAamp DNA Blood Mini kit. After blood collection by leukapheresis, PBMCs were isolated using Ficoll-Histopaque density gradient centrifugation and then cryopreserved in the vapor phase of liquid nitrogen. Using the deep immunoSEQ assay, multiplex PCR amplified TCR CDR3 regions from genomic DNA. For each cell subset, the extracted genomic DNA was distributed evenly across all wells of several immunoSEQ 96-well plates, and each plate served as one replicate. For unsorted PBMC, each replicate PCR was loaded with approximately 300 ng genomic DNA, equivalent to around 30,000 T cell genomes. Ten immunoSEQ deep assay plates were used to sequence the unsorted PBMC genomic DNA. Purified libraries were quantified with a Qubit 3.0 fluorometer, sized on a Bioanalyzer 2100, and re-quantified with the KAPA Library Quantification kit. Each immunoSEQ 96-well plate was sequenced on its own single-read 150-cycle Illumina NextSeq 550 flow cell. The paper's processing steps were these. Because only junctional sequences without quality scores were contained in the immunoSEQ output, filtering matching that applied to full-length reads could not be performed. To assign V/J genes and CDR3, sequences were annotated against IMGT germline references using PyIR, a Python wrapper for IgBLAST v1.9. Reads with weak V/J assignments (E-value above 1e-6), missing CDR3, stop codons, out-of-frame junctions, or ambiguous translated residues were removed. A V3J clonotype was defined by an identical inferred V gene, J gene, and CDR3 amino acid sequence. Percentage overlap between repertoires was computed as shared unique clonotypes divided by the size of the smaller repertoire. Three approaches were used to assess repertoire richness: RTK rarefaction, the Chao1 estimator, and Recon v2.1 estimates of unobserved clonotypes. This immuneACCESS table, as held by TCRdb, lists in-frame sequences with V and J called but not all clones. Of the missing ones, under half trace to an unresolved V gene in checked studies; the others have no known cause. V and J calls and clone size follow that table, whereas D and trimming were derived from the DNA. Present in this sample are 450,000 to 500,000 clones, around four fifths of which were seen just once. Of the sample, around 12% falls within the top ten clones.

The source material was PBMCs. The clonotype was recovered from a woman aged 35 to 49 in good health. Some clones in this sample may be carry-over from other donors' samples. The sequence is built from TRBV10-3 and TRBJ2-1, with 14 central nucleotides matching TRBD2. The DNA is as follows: TGTGCCATCCAGGGGACTAGCGGGAGTCGTAATGAGCAGTTCTTC. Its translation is CAIQGTSGSRNEQFF.